The rows below give T cell receptor beta chains drawn from one sample of a study of beta chain features in type 1 diabetes. Sequencing was performed with immunoSEQ multiplex PCR; in TCRdb, only in-frame clones are kept and a portion is missing. The data show 350,000 to 450,000 clones, with 11% to 15% seen just once and roughly 0.033% held by the top ten. What was sequenced was naive CD4+ T cells from blood. These receptor sequences come from a man younger than 40 in good health. The CDR3 runs from the conserved cysteine through the conserved F or W. D genes are given only for firm matches. Size is stated for part of the rows, as once, few or many counts, or as a class when the clone is expanded.

abundance: -; j_gene: TRBJ2-5; d_gene: -; v_gene: TRBV7-2; CDR3nt: TGTGCCAGCAGCTTAGATCGGGAGACCCAGTACTTC; CDR3aa: CASSLDRETQYF
abundance: -; j_gene: TRBJ2-1; d_gene: TRBD1; v_gene: TRBV30; CDR3nt: TGTGCCTGGAGTTCGGGACAGGTACAGTTCTTC; CDR3aa: CAWSSGQVQFF
abundance: -; j_gene: TRBJ2-1; d_gene: TRBD2; v_gene: TRBV10-3; CDR3nt: TGTGCCATCAGTGAGTCCGAACTAGCGGGGAAAGACAATGAGCAGTTCTTC; CDR3aa: CAISESELAGKDNEQFF
abundance: -; j_gene: TRBJ2-5; d_gene: -; v_gene: TRBV14; CDR3nt: TGTGCCAGCAGCCAAGCCGGACTGAGGCTAGGAGAGACCCAGTACTTC; CDR3aa: CASSQAGLRLGETQYF
abundance: few; j_gene: TRBJ2-1; d_gene: -; v_gene: TRBV7-2; CDR3nt: TGTGCCAGCAGCTCGGGACCGGGTATAAATGAGCAGTTCTTC; CDR3aa: CASSSGPGINEQFF
abundance: -; j_gene: TRBJ2-1; d_gene: -; v_gene: TRBV11-1; CDR3nt: TGTGCCAGCAGCCGGCCAGGGAACAATGAGCAGTTCTTC; CDR3aa: CASSRPGNNEQFF
abundance: few; j_gene: TRBJ2-3; d_gene: TRBD2; v_gene: TRBV9; CDR3nt: TGTGCCAGCAGCGTAGGCCCTAGCGGGAGGACAGATACGCAGTATTTT; CDR3aa: CASSVGPSGRTDTQYF
abundance: -; j_gene: TRBJ2-5; d_gene: -; v_gene: TRBV10-3; CDR3nt: TGTGCCATCAGCGAGGAGCGTCGCTTTCACGAGACCCAGTACTTC; CDR3aa: CAISEERRFHETQYF
abundance: few; j_gene: TRBJ2-3; d_gene: TRBD2; v_gene: TRBV7-8; CDR3nt: TGTGCCAGCAGCTTAGTACTAGCGGGCGGACCGGTGGATACGCAGTATTTT; CDR3aa: CASSLVLAGGPVDTQYF
abundance: -; j_gene: TRBJ2-1; d_gene: -; v_gene: TRBV18; CDR3nt: TGTGCCAGCTCACCATCGACCCAGGGGTGGAATGAGCAGTTCTTC; CDR3aa: CASSPSTQGWNEQFF
abundance: -; j_gene: TRBJ2-3; d_gene: -; v_gene: TRBV18; CDR3nt: TGTGCCAGCTCACCCCTAGGGGAGGGCACAGATACGCAGTATTTT; CDR3aa: CASSPLGEGTDTQYF
abundance: few; j_gene: TRBJ1-2; d_gene: -; v_gene: TRBV19; CDR3nt: TGTGCCAGTAGTATTCGGGAGTATGGCTACACCTTC; CDR3aa: CASSIREYGYTF
abundance: -; j_gene: TRBJ2-5; d_gene: -; v_gene: TRBV5-1; CDR3nt: TGCGCCAGCTCCCCTACAGGTGCTCCTTACCAAGAGACCCAGTACTTC; CDR3aa: CASSPTGAPYQETQYF
abundance: -; j_gene: TRBJ1-4; d_gene: -; v_gene: TRBV14; CDR3nt: TGTGCCAGCAGAAGGGCCTTTGAAAAACTGTTTTTT; CDR3aa: CASRRAFEKLFF
abundance: -; j_gene: TRBJ2-6; d_gene: -; v_gene: TRBV13; CDR3nt: TGTGCCAGCAGCTCCGCGAGGTATTCTGGGGCCAACGTCCTGACTTTC; CDR3aa: CASSSARYSGANVLTF
abundance: -; j_gene: TRBJ1-3; d_gene: -; v_gene: TRBV30; CDR3nt: TGTGCCTGGAGTGTACCTTTACGGGGAGCTATTTCTGGAAACACCATATATTTT; CDR3aa: CAWSVPLRGAISGNTIYF
abundance: few; j_gene: TRBJ2-1; d_gene: TRBD1; v_gene: TRBV29-1; CDR3nt: TGCAGCGCCGCGCGGACAGGGAACTACAATGAGCAGTTCTTC; CDR3aa: CSAARTGNYNEQFF
abundance: -; j_gene: TRBJ2-7; d_gene: -; v_gene: TRBV7-9; CDR3nt: TGTGCCAGCAGCTTAGCCTACTACGAGCAGTACTTC; CDR3aa: CASSLAYYEQYF
abundance: -; j_gene: TRBJ2-5; d_gene: -; v_gene: TRBV20-1; CDR3nt: TGCAGTGCTAGTCGGCAGGAGACCCAGTACTTC; CDR3aa: CSASRQETQYF
abundance: few; j_gene: TRBJ2-6; d_gene: -; v_gene: TRBV4-1; CDR3nt: TGCGCCAGCAGCCAGGACAGCGCTGGGGCCAACGTCCTGACTTTC; CDR3aa: CASSQDSAGANVLTF
abundance: -; j_gene: TRBJ2-2; d_gene: -; v_gene: TRBV18; CDR3nt: TGTGCCAGCTCACCACCGCCCGGGGAGCTGTTTTTT; CDR3aa: CASSPPPGELFF
abundance: -; j_gene: TRBJ1-6; d_gene: -; v_gene: TRBV6-5; CDR3nt: TGTGCCAGCGGGGCCCGGGACACCAATTCACCCCTCCACTTT; CDR3aa: CASGARDTNSPLHF
abundance: -; j_gene: TRBJ2-3; d_gene: TRBD1; v_gene: TRBV29-1; CDR3nt: TGCAGCGCGAGACAGGGGACCGACAATACGCAGTATTTT; CDR3aa: CSARQGTDNTQYF
abundance: -; j_gene: TRBJ2-3; d_gene: -; v_gene: TRBV2; CDR3nt: TGTGCCAGCAGAGCCGAAGCCACTAGCACAGATACGCAGTATTTT; CDR3aa: CASRAEATSTDTQYF
abundance: few; j_gene: TRBJ2-5; d_gene: -; v_gene: TRBV6-6; CDR3nt: TGTGCCAGCAGTTACCGTGAGACCCAGTACTTC; CDR3aa: CASSYRETQYF
abundance: -; j_gene: TRBJ2-7; d_gene: -; v_gene: TRBV18; CDR3nt: TGTGCCAGCTCACAGCGAACGGAGCCCTACGAGCAGTACTTC; CDR3aa: CASSQRTEPYEQYF
abundance: -; j_gene: TRBJ2-5; d_gene: -; v_gene: TRBV29-1; CDR3nt: TGCAGCGTTGATAGTGGGGAGACCCAGTACTTC; CDR3aa: CSVDSGETQYF
abundance: few; j_gene: TRBJ2-1; d_gene: -; v_gene: TRBV6-5; CDR3nt: TGTGCCAGCAGTTACGATCCACTAACTCCCCTTAAGTTCTTC; CDR3aa: CASSYDPLTPLKFF
abundance: -; j_gene: TRBJ2-3; d_gene: TRBD2; v_gene: TRBV29-1; CDR3nt: TGCAGCGTTGCATCTAGCGGGCCCACAGATACGCAGTATTTT; CDR3aa: CSVASSGPTDTQYF
abundance: -; j_gene: TRBJ2-3; d_gene: TRBD1; v_gene: TRBV23-1; CDR3nt: TGCGCCAGCTCTCGGGACAGGTTCACAGATACGCAGTATTTT; CDR3aa: CASSRDRFTDTQYF
abundance: -; j_gene: TRBJ2-2; d_gene: -; v_gene: TRBV30; CDR3nt: TGTGCCTGGAGGCTGGGGGTCCTCACCGGGGAGCTGTTTTTT; CDR3aa: CAWRLGVLTGELFF
abundance: -; j_gene: TRBJ2-7; d_gene: -; v_gene: TRBV7-9; CDR3nt: TGTGCCAGCAGCTTAGGCCTAGGTCAACCAGAGCAGTACTTC; CDR3aa: CASSLGLGQPEQYF
abundance: -; j_gene: TRBJ1-1; d_gene: -; v_gene: TRBV9; CDR3nt: TGTGCCAGCAGCGAACAGATTTTAACTGAAGCTTTCTTT; CDR3aa: CASSEQILTEAFF